Below are 3 T cell receptor beta chains sequenced from a single sample in a study of blood T cell repertoires in COVID-19. The protocol was immunoSEQ multiplex PCR, while the TCRdb copy is restricted to in-frame clones and leaves out a portion. The sample carries 400,000 to 500,000 clones, 88% recorded once. Material: PBMCs or T cells enriched from blood (not recorded which). These receptors all stem from a woman in her thirties or forties who had recovered from COVID-19.

The genes are TRBV3-1 (or the pseudogene TRBV3-2) and TRBJ1-2; maybe TRBD1 (6 bases). This CDR3 is built from 16 residues. V was cut by 1 base and J by 4 bases, with 16 bases left in between. The V gene's germline CDR1 is LGHDT and CDR2 YNNKEL (reference sequence). CDR3 residues: CASSQVDSVASYGYTF. The DNA of the CDR3 is TGTGCCAGCAGCCAAGTGGACAGCGTCGCCTCCTATGGCTACACCTTC.

Comment on this clone: One end of the junction does not line up with germline, which may come from a read error. The J gene is TRBJ1-1, the V gene TRBV14, with D uncertain. CDR1 and CDR2 from the germline V gene are SGHDN and FVKESK. The length of the CDR3 is 12 residues. CDR3 in amino acids: CASSQEMSRAGF. For the CDR3, the DNA is TGTGCCAGCAGCCAAGAAATGTCTCGTGCCGGGTTT.

This clone was seen once. This chain joins TRBV11-2 and TRBJ2-7; D is uncertain. Trimming removed 5 bases from V and 2 bases from J, with 4 bases in between. Germline loops: CDR1 SGHAT, CDR2 FQNNGV. The CDR3 consists of 11 residues. CDR3 region: CASSPAYEQYF. The CDR3, as DNA: TGTGCCAGCAGCCCCGCCTACGAGCAGTACTTC. The complete variable domain, with remaining parts taken from reference TRBV11-2 and TRBJ2-7, reads EAGVAQSPRYKIIEKRQSVAFWCNPISGHATLYWYQQILGQGPKLLIQFQNNGVVDDSQLPKDRFSAERLKGVDSTLKIQPAKLEDSAVYLCASSPAYEQYFGPGTRLTVT.